The source of this T cell receptor (beta chain) is a study of cytomegalovirus exposure and HLA in healthy donors. Whole-study results and caveats: The tendency of first-cohort TCR clusters to co-occur in the 110 or so validation repertoires emerged from a later analysis.

Some clones are missing from TCRdb's copy, which holds only in-frame ones; the method was immunoSEQ multiplex PCR. Of more than 90,000 clones detected, approximately 86% appear once; the ten largest clones hold around 4.5%. The CDR3 length is 14 residues. After removal of 8 bases from V and 4 bases from J, the junction contained 9 bases not matched to a gene. Germline values: CDR1 MGHRA, CDR2 YSYEKL. In regard to this clone: Its specificity is not known.

This clonotype originated in a man aged 18 to 35 in good health and CMV-seropositive. Sample: PBMCs. The chain employs TRBV4-1 and TRBJ2-5, with 8 bases that match TRBD2. The CDR3 coding sequence is TGCGCCAGCGCTACGGGGGGGAATTCAGAGACCCAGTACTTC. It yields the protein CASATGGNSETQYF.